This T cell receptor (beta chain) derives from a study of T cell repertoires in cytomegalovirus infection. Study in general: Public TCR beta signatures marked donors with CMV infection and the matching HLA. Whole-study results and caveats: Frequencies of public TCR beta families were cumulated, and this identified carriers of CMV plus the relevant HLA. The ex vivo response was dominated by HLA-C-restricted CMV-specific TCR beta clonotypes.

Points on this clonotype: The target antigen is unknown.

TCRdb processed the reads anew with MiXCR; each CDR3 protein has one entry. The sample includes roughly 230,000 distinct CDR3 sequences, approximately 15% of them seen just once. Per the germline V gene, CDR1 is LGHNA and CDR2 is YSLEER. This CDR3 region has 17 residues. V was shortened by 0 bases and J by 2 bases, with 14 bases between the two germline ends. The TCR originated in a human donor in good health (CMV status not recorded). Some clones in this sample may be carry-over from other donors' samples. This chain connects TRBV4-3 to TRBJ1-5; the D is unclear. Sequencing used CD8+ T cells from PBMCs. CDR3 residues: CASSQDWAVTRNQPQHF. The CDR3 DNA reads TGCGCCAGCAGCCAAGATTGGGCCGTAACGCGCAATCAGCCCCAGCATTTT.